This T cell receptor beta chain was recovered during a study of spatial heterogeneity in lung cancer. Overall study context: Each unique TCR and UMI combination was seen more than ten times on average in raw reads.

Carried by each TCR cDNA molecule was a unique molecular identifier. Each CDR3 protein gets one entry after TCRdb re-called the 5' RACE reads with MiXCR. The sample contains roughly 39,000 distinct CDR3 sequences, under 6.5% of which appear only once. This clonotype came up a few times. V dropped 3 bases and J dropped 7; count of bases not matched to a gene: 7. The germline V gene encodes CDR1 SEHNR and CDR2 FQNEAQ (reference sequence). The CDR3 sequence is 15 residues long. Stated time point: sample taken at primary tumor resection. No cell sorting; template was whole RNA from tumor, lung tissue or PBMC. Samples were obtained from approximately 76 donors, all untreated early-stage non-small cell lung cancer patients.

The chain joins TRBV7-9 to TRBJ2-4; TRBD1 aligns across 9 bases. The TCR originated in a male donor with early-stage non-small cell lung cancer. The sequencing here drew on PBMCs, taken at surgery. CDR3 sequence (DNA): TGTGCCAGCAGCTTGTGGACAGGGGAAGGTAACATTCAGTACTTC. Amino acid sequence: CASSLWTGEGNIQYF.